The 31 T cell receptor beta chains presented below share a single source sample, sequenced in a study of identical twins. TCRdb ran MiXCR on the 5' RACE reads and lists one entry per CDR3 protein. The repertoire includes 700,000 or so distinct CDR3 sequences, around 8.3% of them detected once, and 0.75% to 1% sits in the top ten. Another study also made use of these data, one on yellow fever vaccine responses in identical twins.

Sequenced sample: PBMCs. The source of these receptors is a woman aged 18-30 years in good health.

This clonotype was detected only a few times. V is TRBV10-3 and J is TRBJ1-2, with D uncertain. The CDR3 has 15 amino acids. CDR1 is ENHRY and CDR2 is SYGVKD in the germline V gene. V dropped 0 bases and J dropped 4 bases, with 12 bases sitting between them. The CDR3 DNA reads TGTGCCATCAGTGAGTCATCAGCCTTTGGCTATGGCTACACCTTC. Encoded protein: CAISESSAFGYGYTF.

This clonotype turned up a few times. This sequence joins TRBV4-1 and TRBJ2-7; 8 nucleotides agree with TRBD1. Trimming took 2 bases from V and 9 from J; bases not matched to a gene: 12. The CDR3 is made up of 15 amino acids. Germline V lookup: CDR1 MGHRA, CDR2 YSYEKL. The CDR3, as DNA: TGCGCCAGCAGCCAACCGGGACAGGCCTCCGTTGGGCAGTACTTC. Its translation: CASSQPGQASVGQYF.

This clonotype was seen more than once but under ten times. This chain connects TRBV10-3 to TRBJ2-2, with 9 bases that match TRBD2. The germline V gene has CDR1 ENHRY and CDR2 SYGVKD. The V and J ends lost 4 bases and 2 bases, in that order; junction bases with no gene match: 2. The CDR3 sequence is 15 residues long. The CDR3, as DNA: TGTGCCATCAGTGGACTAGCGGTAAACACCGGGGAGCTGTTTTTT. This gives the protein CAISGLAVNTGELFF.

This clonotype was detected a few times. The genes are TRBV6-4 and TRBJ1-1, with D maybe TRBD1 (6 bases). The CDR3 loop spans 14 amino acids. The V and J ends lost 3 bases and 5 bases respectively, with 13 bases between them. Germline CDR1 is MRHNA and CDR2 is SNTAGT. The CDR3 region has the DNA TGTGCCAGCAGTGAGGGGCTAACAGGGACTGAAGCTTTCTTT. Amino acids: CASSEGLTGTEAFF.

This clonotype came up a few times. This sequence joins TRBV10-3 and TRBJ1-1; weak D call: TRBD1 (5 bases). V lost 6 bases, J lost 0 bases, and 14 bases lay in between. Germline V gene sequence: CDR1 ENHRY, CDR2 SYGVKD. The CDR3 totals 15 residues. This chain's CDR3 is CAISPRGPLNTEAFF. CDR3 DNA: TGTGCCATCAGCCCAAGGGGACCGCTGAACACTGAAGCTTTCTTT.

This clonotype was found many times. Its ends do not fully match the called genes, so a read error is possible. The rearrangement links TRBV5-1 to TRBJ1-1; perhaps TRBD1 as D (6 bases). Per the germline V gene, CDR1 is SGHRS and CDR2 is YFSETQ. The CDR3 loop spans 15 amino acids. CDR3 bases: TGCGCCAGCAGCTTGGATCCAGGGGTGAAGACTGAAGCTTTCTTT. This sequence encodes CASSLDPGVKTEAFF.

The chain combines TRBV7-2 with TRBJ2-7; 7 nucleotides align to TRBD2. With 2 bases clipped from V and 4 bases from J, the junction kept 14 bases outside the gene matches. The CDR3 spans 17 residues. Germline assignment: CDR1 SGHTA and CDR2 FQGNSA. Here the CDR3 DNA reads TGTGCCAGCAGCTTATTGAGCGGGATCTCGACTGGATACGAGCAGTACTTC. Translating it yields CASSLLSGISTGYEQYF. The full variable domain, its missing parts supplied by reference TRBV7-2 and TRBJ2-7, is GAGVSQSPSNKVTEKGKDVELRCDPISGHTALYWYRQSLGQGLEFLIYFQGNSAPDKSGLPSDRFSAERTGGSVSTLTIQRTQQEDSAVYLCASSLLSGISTGYEQYFGPGTRLTVT.

This clonotype occurred a few times. This chain connects TRBV6-2 or TRBV6-3 to TRBJ2-2, with D unresolved. CDR1 MNHEY and CDR2 SVGEGT come from the germline V gene. CDR3 size: 14 residues. Trimming took 0 bases from V and 3 from J, leaving 5 bases between them. CDR3 coding DNA: TGTGCCAGCAGTTACTCGGGATACACCGGGGAGCTGTTTTTT. Its translation is CASSYSGYTGELFF.

The table lists this clonotype with a few counts. The CDR3, as DNA: TGCGCCAGCAGCTTGGCCCCTAGCGGGGCAGAGCAGTTCTTC. Encoded protein: CASSLAPSGAEQFF. The V and J genes are TRBV5-1 and TRBJ2-1, with TRBD2 matching over 9 bases. Per germline, CDR1 SGHRS and CDR2 YFSETQ. The length of the CDR3 is 14 residues. Losses at the gene ends were 0 bases for V and 10 bases for J; bases not matched to a gene: 5. Combining the CDR3 with reference TRBV5-1 and TRBJ2-1 gives the whole variable domain KAGVTQTPRYLIKTRGQQVTLSCSPISGHRSVSWYQQTPGQGLQFLFEYFSETQRNKGNFPGRFSGRQFSNSRSEMNVSTLELGDSALYLCASSLAPSGAEQFFGPGTRLTVL.

This clonotype has just a few counts. The J gene is TRBJ2-1, the V gene TRBV24-1; 8 bases line up with TRBD2. Germline trimming cut 0 bases from V and 10 bases from J; bases unmatched to any gene: 4. The CDR3 extends over 14 amino acids. Germline V gene sequence: CDR1 KGHDR, CDR2 SFDVKD. Here the CDR3 DNA reads TGTGCCACCAGTGATTTGTCGGGGGGGCCGGAGCAGTTCTTC. Amino acids: CATSDLSGGPEQFF.

This clonotype has a handful of counts. The rearrangement joins TRBV7-2 to TRBJ2-1; no reliable D call. V gave up 0 bases and J gave up 1 base, with 10 bases separating them. Germline CDR1 is SGHTA and CDR2 is FQGNSA. The length of the CDR3 is 16 residues. CDR3 protein: CASSLAFSGSYNEQFF. The CDR3 nucleotides are TGTGCCAGCAGCTTAGCATTTAGTGGTTCCTACAATGAGCAGTTCTTC. Combining the CDR3 with reference TRBV7-2 and TRBJ2-1 gives the whole variable domain GAGVSQSPSNKVTEKGKDVELRCDPISGHTALYWYRQSLGQGLEFLIYFQGNSAPDKSGLPSDRFSAERTGGSVSTLTIQRTQQEDSAVYLCASSLAFSGSYNEQFFGPGTRLTVL.

In its sample, this clonotype was seen a few times. The V call is TRBV20-1, the J call TRBJ2-7; D is ambiguous. Deletions cut 7 bases from V and 4 bases from J, with 8 bases between. In germline, CDR1 is DFQATT, CDR2 SNEGSKA (reference sequence). The CDR3 loop spans 10 amino acids. This chain's CDR3 is CSGGKYEQYF. The CDR3 coding sequence is TGCAGTGGGGGTAAATACGAGCAGTACTTC.

This clonotype was observed at least ten times. The rearrangement joins TRBV5-1 to TRBJ2-3; 8 bases map to TRBD1. J was trimmed by 0 bases and V by 4 bases; bases with no gene match: 4. The germline V gene has CDR1 SGHRS and CDR2 YFSETQ. The CDR3 loop spans 15 amino acids. The CDR3 DNA sequence: TGCGCCAGCAGCGTACAGGGGGGTAGCACAGATACGCAGTATTTT. It translates to CASSVQGGSTDTQYF. Full variable domain (remainder filled in from reference TRBV5-1 and TRBJ2-3): KAGVTQTPRYLIKTRGQQVTLSCSPISGHRSVSWYQQTPGQGLQFLFEYFSETQRNKGNFPGRFSGRQFSNSRSEMNVSTLELGDSALYLCASSVQGGSTDTQYFGPGTRLTVL.

This clonotype has just a few counts. This rearrangement joins TRBV4-2 to TRBJ2-7; D assignment may be TRBD1 or TRBD2 (5 bases each). CDR3 length: 14 residues. V was clipped by 3 bases and J by 0 bases, with 9 bases between them. CDR1 and CDR2 (germline): LGHNA, YNFKEQ. The DNA of the CDR3 is TGTGCCAGCAGCCAGGGACGGACCTCCTACGAGCAGTACTTC. This translates into CASSQGRTSYEQYF.

This clonotype was observed many times. As DNA, the CDR3 is TGTGCCAGCAGCTTGGCGGACAGGGAGCAAGAGACCCAGTACTTC. It translates to CASSLADREQETQYF. The rearrangement links TRBV13 to TRBJ2-5; 8 bases are a match to TRBD1. CDR3 length: 15 residues. V was pared by 3 bases and J by 2 bases, with 5 bases of the junction left unmatched. CDR1 and CDR2 from the germline V gene are PRHDT and FYEKMQ (reference sequence).

This clonotype was found a few times. V is TRBV29-1 and J is TRBJ2-5, with D hard to call. CDR1 SQVTM and CDR2 ANQGSEA come from the germline V gene. The ends were cut back, 4 bases at V and 1 base at J, with 7 bases in the middle. This CDR3 region has 12 residues. CDR3 region: CSVGTAQETQYF. Written as DNA, the CDR3 is TGCAGCGTTGGCACAGCCCAAGAGACCCAGTACTTC.

Comments on this clonotype: Mismatch with germline at one junction end may stem from a read error. This chain links TRBV11-1 with TRBJ2-2; 14 bases fit TRBD2. This CDR3 is 18 amino acids long. Germline V gene lookup returns CDR1 SGHAT and CDR2 FQDESV (reference sequence). CDR3 region: CASSFPGLAGENTGEPFF. CDR3 in DNA: TGTGCCAGCAGCTTTCCGGGACTAGCGGGGGAGAACACCGGGGAGCCGTTTTTT.

This clonotype came up a few times. The chain links TRBV29-1 to TRBJ2-1; 11 positions agree with TRBD2. The trim removed 5 bases at V and 13 bases at J, leaving 16 bases unmatched. This CDR3 has 15 residues. The germline V gene encodes CDR1 SQVTM and CDR2 ANQGSEA. The CDR3 region has the DNA TGCAGCGTTACTGGGACTAGCGGAATCGGGGGCCCCCAGTTCTTC. Translating gives CSVTGTSGIGGPQFF.

This chain joins TRBV12-3 or TRBV12-4 and TRBJ2-1; D gene unclear. V was cut by 5 bases and J by 8 bases, with 7 bases left in between. CDR3 length: 11 residues. DNA of the CDR3: TGTGCCAGCAGTGACCCCGATGAGCAGTTCTTC. Amino acid sequence: CASSDPDEQFF.

The DNA of the CDR3 is TGTGCCAGCAGTTTATGGGGGGGTGGGGGGACCAATCAGCCCCAGCATTTT. Its protein product is CASSLWGGGGTNQPQHF. This sequence joins TRBV28 and TRBJ1-5, with D perhaps TRBD1 (5 bases). Trimming took 0 bases from V and 3 from J, leaving 15 bases between them. This CDR3 region has 17 residues. CDR1 and CDR2 (germline): MDHEN, SYDVKM.

The chain joins TRBV3-1 to TRBJ2-7; D perhaps matches TRBD1 (5 bases). The V and J ends lost 1 base and 3 bases respectively, with 13 bases between them. Germline CDR1 and CDR2: LGHDT and YNNKEL (reference sequence). The CDR3 extends over 15 amino acids. The CDR3 nucleotides read TGTGCCAGCAGCCAAGTCCGGACAAGTAACTACGAGCAGTACTTC. Translating it yields CASSQVRTSNYEQYF.

This chain joins TRBV15 and TRBJ2-5, with 8 bases identical to TRBD1. The CDR3 extends over 15 amino acids. The germline V gene encodes CDR1 LNHNV and CDR2 YYDKDF (reference sequence). Trimming at V came to 3 bases and at J to 5 bases, leaving 8 bases not matched to a gene. The CDR3 region has the DNA TGTGCCACCAGCAGCGCCAGGGGGCTACGCGAGACCCAGTACTTC. It is translated as CATSSARGLRETQYF.

This clonotype was seen only a few times. CDR3 residues: CASSERVATDTQYF. CDR3 DNA: TGTGCCAGCAGTGAACGGGTAGCGACAGATACGCAGTATTTT. This chain uses TRBV25-1 with TRBJ2-3, with D possibly TRBD2 on 5 matching bases. V was shortened by 2 bases and J by 3 bases, with 9 bases between the two germline ends. The CDR3 has 14 residues. The germline V gene encodes CDR1 MGHDK and CDR2 SYGVNS.

This clonotype came up many times. This chain joins TRBV7-2 and TRBJ2-1; 7 bases align to TRBD2. CDR1 and CDR2 (germline): SGHTA, FQGNSA. Trimming at V came to 2 bases and at J to 4 bases, leaving 5 bases not matched to a gene. This CDR3 region has 15 residues. This CDR3 is CASSLSSGEYNEQFF. The CDR3 DNA sequence: TGTGCCAGCAGCTTATCGAGCGGGGAATACAATGAGCAGTTCTTC.

V usage is TRBV7-9 and J usage is TRBJ2-7; maybe TRBD1 (6 bases). Trimming pared 5 bases from V and 3 bases from J, leaving 17 bases between. Germline V gene lookup returns CDR1 SEHNR and CDR2 FQNEAQ (reference sequence). This CDR3 contains 15 residues. CDR3 protein: CASSPTSRDIYEQYF. For the CDR3, the DNA is TGTGCCAGCAGCCCCACGTCCCGGGACATCTACGAGCAGTACTTC.

Many counts were recorded for this clonotype. V and J are TRBV20-1 and TRBJ2-5; unclear D gene. The CDR3 has 11 residues. Trimming pared 2 bases from V and 3 bases from J, leaving 4 bases between. CDR1 and CDR2 (germline): DFQATT, SNEGSKA (reference sequence). CDR3 residues: CSARLEETQYF. CDR3 coding DNA: TGCAGTGCTAGACTAGAAGAGACCCAGTACTTC.

This clonotype was observed a few times. V gene TRBV25-1 combines with J gene TRBJ1-1; maybe TRBD1 (6 bases). CDR1 and CDR2 (germline): MGHDK, SYGVNS. CDR3 length: 12 residues. V was trimmed by 4 bases and J by 8 bases, leaving 11 bases between them. CDR3 residues: CASSAGTPEAFF. The CDR3 bases are TGTGCCAGCAGTGCAGGGACACCCGAAGCTTTCTTT.

This clonotype was seen repeatedly, ten times or more. The chain uses TRBV12-3 or TRBV12-4 and TRBJ1-5; the D gene is possibly TRBD1 (6 bases). The CDR3 is made up of 13 amino acids. Deletions cut 2 bases from V and 7 bases from J, with 9 bases between. The CDR3 reads CASSLFGGQPQHF. The CDR3 bases are TGTGCCAGCAGTTTATTTGGGGGCCAGCCCCAGCATTTT.

This clonotype has at least ten counts. For the CDR3, the DNA is TGCAGCGTCCTCCCGGACAGGGCCTACGAGCAGTACTTC. Translated, it gives CSVLPDRAYEQYF. The chain joins TRBV29-1 to TRBJ2-7, with 8 bases identical to TRBD1. Trimming took 6 bases from V and 2 from J; bases not matched to a gene: 6. The CDR3 runs to 13 residues. The germline V gene has CDR1 SQVTM and CDR2 ANQGSEA.

This clonotype was seen repeatedly, ten times or more. This sequence joins TRBV28 and TRBJ2-5, with TRBD2 matching 8 bases. The CDR3 is made up of 16 amino acids. V dropped 2 bases and J dropped 5; count of bases not matched to a gene: 10. CDR1 MDHEN and CDR2 SYDVKM come from the germline V gene. CDR3 amino acids: CASSLSGRGKVETQYF. CDR3 DNA sequence: TGTGCCAGCAGTTTAAGCGGGAGAGGGAAAGTGGAGACCCAGTACTTC.

The chain has TRBV7-2 and TRBJ2-1, with 8 nucleotides matching TRBD2. CDR1 and CDR2 from the germline V gene are SGHTA and FQGNSA. V shed 5 bases and J 9 bases; nucleotides not matched to a gene: 15. The CDR3 totals 16 residues. The CDR3 DNA reads as TGTGCCAGCAGCCCCTCAGCGGGAGCGATCGGCGGTGAGCAGTTCTTC. Amino acids: CASSPSAGAIGGEQFF. Drawing the rest from reference TRBV7-2 and TRBJ2-1, the complete variable domain is GAGVSQSPSNKVTEKGKDVELRCDPISGHTALYWYRQSLGQGLEFLIYFQGNSAPDKSGLPSDRFSAERTGGSVSTLTIQRTQQEDSAVYLCASSPSAGAIGGEQFFGPGTRLTVL.